The TCR beta chain under discussion was sequenced for a study of shared clonotypes between healthy human individuals. TCRdb's copy holds only in-frame clones and misses some; the assay was immunoSEQ multiplex PCR. This table has 2 million to 2.5 million clones, 90% to 97% appearing once. Concerning this clone: What it binds is unknown.

Overall study findings and caveats: It was observed that approximately 5% of naive CD4 clonotypes were shared across four donors.

This CDR3 spans 15 amino acids. Trimming cost V 6 bases and J 2 bases, with 13 bases left between them. Germline V gene lookup returns CDR1 MNHEY and CDR2 SVGAGI. This rearrangement joins TRBV6-5 to TRBJ1-4; possible D gene TRBD1, 5 bases. Sequencing was carried out using naive CD4+ T cells sorted from blood. Subset: CD45RA+ positively selected. This receptor was obtained from a man between 18 and 29 years old in good health. The CDR3 DNA reads as TGTGCCAGCAGACGAAACGGGGCGACTAATGAAAAACTGTTTTTT. It specifies CASRRNGATNEKLFF.